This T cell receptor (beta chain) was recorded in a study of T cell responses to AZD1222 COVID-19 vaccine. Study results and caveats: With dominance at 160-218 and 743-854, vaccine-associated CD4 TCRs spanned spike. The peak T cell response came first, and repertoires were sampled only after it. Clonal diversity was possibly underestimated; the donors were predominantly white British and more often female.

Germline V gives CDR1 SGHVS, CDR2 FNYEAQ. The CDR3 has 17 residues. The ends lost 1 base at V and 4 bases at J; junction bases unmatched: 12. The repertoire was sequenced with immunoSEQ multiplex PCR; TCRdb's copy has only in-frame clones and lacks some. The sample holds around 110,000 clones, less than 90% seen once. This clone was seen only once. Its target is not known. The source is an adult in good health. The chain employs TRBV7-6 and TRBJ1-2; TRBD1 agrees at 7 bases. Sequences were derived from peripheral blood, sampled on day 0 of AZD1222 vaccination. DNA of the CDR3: TGTGCCAGCAGCTTAGATCTGACCGGGACAGCGATCTATGGCTACACCTTC. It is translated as CASSLDLTGTAIYGYTF.